A few counts support the clone carrying this T cell receptor (beta chain). Alongside a J-beta primer mix, a sample-barcoded 5' primer served in a second PCR lasting about 7 to 12 cycles. A template-switch adaptor with 12 random nucleotides tagged each cDNA molecule. TCRdb independently ran MiXCR on the 5' RACE reads; one entry per CDR3 protein. The sample has 1.5 million to 2 million distinct CDR3 sequences, under 30% seen once. This sample stems from a study of blood T cells in healthy people across ages. Trimming took 3 bases from V and 9 from J, leaving 12 bases between them. Looked up from germline, CDR1 is DFQATT and CDR2 is SNEGSKA (reference sequence). There are 11 residues in the CDR3.

The chain carries TRBV20-1 and TRBJ2-7; tentatively, D is TRBD1 (6 bases). The sequence derives from a woman in her 30s in good health. The sequenced material came from blood. The DNA for the CDR3 is TGCAGTGCTAGTACCGGGACATGGCAGTACTTC. Translated: CSASTGTWQYF.